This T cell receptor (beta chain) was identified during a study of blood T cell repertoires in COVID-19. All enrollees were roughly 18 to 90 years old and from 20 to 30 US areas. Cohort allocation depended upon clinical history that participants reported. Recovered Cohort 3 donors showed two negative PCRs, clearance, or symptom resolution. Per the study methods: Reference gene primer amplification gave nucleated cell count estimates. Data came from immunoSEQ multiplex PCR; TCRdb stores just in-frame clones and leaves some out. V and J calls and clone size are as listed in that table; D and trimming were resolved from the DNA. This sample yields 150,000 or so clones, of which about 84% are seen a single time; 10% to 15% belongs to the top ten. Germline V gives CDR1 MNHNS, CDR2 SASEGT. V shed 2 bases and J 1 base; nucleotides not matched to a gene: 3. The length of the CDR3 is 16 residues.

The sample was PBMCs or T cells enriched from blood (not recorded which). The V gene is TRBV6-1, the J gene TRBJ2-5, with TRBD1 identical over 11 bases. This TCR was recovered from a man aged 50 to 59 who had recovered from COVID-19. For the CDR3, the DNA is TGTGCCAGCAGTGAATGGACAGGGGGCCTCCAAGAGACCCAGTACTTC. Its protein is CASSEWTGGLQETQYF.